These T cell receptor beta chains were read from a single sample in a study of OX40 agonist ivuxolimab in advanced cancers. Sequencing was performed with immunoSEQ multiplex PCR; in TCRdb, only in-frame clones are kept and a portion is missing. Here the sample spans tens of thousands of clones, about 92% being singletons. Sequenced here: CD4+ or CD8+ T cells sorted from blood, sampled in a trial of the OX40 agonist ivuxolimab. The receptors were gathered from an adult with an advanced solid tumor such as melanoma, head and neck, liver or kidney cancer. Each CDR3 is given with its conserved first and last residue. A D gene is named only where the DNA matches it firmly. Clone size is shown for a subset of rows, as once, few, many or a class of expanded clone.

clone_size | j_call | v_call | d_call | cdr3_aa | cdr3_nt
NA | TRBJ1-2 | TRBV5-4 | TRBD1 | CASSYGTVDYTF | TGTGCCAGCAGCTACGGGACAGTTGACTACACCTTC
NA | TRBJ2-7 | TRBV2 | NA | CASSESETYEQYF | TGTGCCAGCAGTGAGTCGGAAACCTACGAGCAGTACTTC
NA | TRBJ1-2 | TRBV4-1 | NA | CASSLNSGDGYTF | TGCGCCAGCAGCCTAAATTCCGGGGATGGCTACACCTTC
NA | TRBJ1-1 | TRBV5-1 | NA | CASSLVQANTEAFF | TGCGCCAGCAGCTTGGTTCAGGCGAACACTGAAGCTTTCTTT
NA | TRBJ2-5 | TRBV5-1 | TRBD1 | CASSATGDMGETQYF | TGCGCCAGCAGCGCCACAGGGGACATGGGAGAGACCCAGTACTTC
NA | TRBJ1-2 | TRBV4-3 | NA | CASSQDRGGGLYGYTF | TGCGCCAGCAGCCAAGATCGAGGGGGGGGCCTCTATGGCTACACCTTC
NA | TRBJ2-2 | TRBV7-8 | NA | CASLLRPSGELFF | TGTGCCAGCCTCCTACGGCCGTCCGGGGAGCTGTTTTTT
NA | TRBJ2-7 | TRBV10-3 | NA | CAIAVGAGMNEQYF | TGTGCCATCGCCGTCGGGGCCGGAATGAACGAGCAGTACTTC
NA | TRBJ1-3 | TRBV6-5 | NA | CASTEGTTGNTIYF | TGTGCCAGCACAGAAGGGACGACTGGAAACACCATATATTTT
NA | TRBJ1-3 | TRBV19 | NA | CASSIGPSSGNTIYF | TGTGCCAGTAGTATAGGACCGAGCTCTGGAAACACCATATATTTT
NA | TRBJ1-5 | TRBV9 | NA | CASSVGGNSNQPQHF | TGTGCCAGCAGCGTAGGAGGGAATAGCAATCAGCCCCAGCATTTT
NA | TRBJ2-1 | TRBV6-5 | TRBD2 | CASSWGLTRTYNEQFF | TGTGCCAGCAGTTGGGGACTAACGCGGACCTACAATGAGCAGTTCTTC
NA | TRBJ2-1 | TRBV7-3 | TRBD2 | CASSLGVLGGRLNEQFF | TGTGCCAGCAGCTTAGGGGTACTTGGCGGGAGACTAAATGAGCAGTTCTTC
NA | TRBJ1-5 | TRBV19 | NA | CASSISFWGFNQPQHF | TGTGCCAGTAGTATTTCGTTTTGGGGGTTCAATCAGCCCCAGCATTTT
once | TRBJ2-7 | TRBV2 | NA | CASSVSTGGDEQYF | TGTGCCAGCAGTGTGAGTACAGGGGGGGACGAGCAGTACTTC
NA | TRBJ1-5 | TRBV5-8 | NA | CASSPPWQGNQPQHF | TGTGCCAGCAGCCCCCCGTGGCAGGGCAATCAGCCCCAGCATTTT
NA | TRBJ2-7 | TRBV11-2 | TRBD1 | CASSATGGPSYEQYF | TGTGCCAGCAGCGCCACAGGGGGCCCCTCCTACGAGCAGTACTTC
NA | TRBJ2-1 | TRBV5-4 | NA | CASSLSGNNEQFF | TGTGCCAGCAGCTTGTCGGGGAACAATGAGCAGTTCTTC
NA | TRBJ2-7 | TRBV23-1 | NA | CASSQARDIAAYEQYF | TGCGCCAGCAGTCAAGCCCGGGACATTGCTGCCTACGAGCAGTACTTC
NA | TRBJ2-5 | TRBV7-8 | TRBD1 | CASSFYTGAGETQYF | TGTGCCAGCAGCTTTTATACAGGGGCCGGGGAGACCCAGTACTTC
NA | TRBJ2-7 | TRBV28 | NA | CASSFGGTSYEQYF | TGTGCCAGCAGTTTCGGCGGAACCTCCTACGAGCAGTACTTC
few | TRBJ2-1 | TRBV13 | TRBD2 | CASSPLLLAGIVEQFF | TGTGCCAGCAGCCCTCTCCTACTAGCGGGAATTGTTGAGCAGTTCTTC
NA | TRBJ2-7 | TRBV14 | NA | CASSQLLGSSSYEQYF | TGTGCCAGCAGCCAACTTCTGGGGTCGAGCTCCTACGAGCAGTACTTC